The T cell receptor (beta chain) described here comes from a study of blood T cell repertoires in COVID-19. The table came from immunoSEQ multiplex PCR; TCRdb's copy has only in-frame clones and leaves some out. The profile shows 150,000 to 200,000 clones, about 81% of them singletons. The CDR3 length is 14 residues. The V gene's germline CDR1 is SGHNT and CDR2 YYREEE (reference sequence). Trimming shortened V by 0 bases and J by 4 bases, and 9 bases separated the two germline ends. The rearrangement uses TRBV5-4 and TRBJ2-3; possible D gene TRBD2, 5 bases. The receptor was derived from a woman older than 75 with acute or convalescent COVID-19. The specimen sequenced was peripheral blood. The CDR3 sequence: CASSLGRGSDTQYF. In DNA, the CDR3 is TGTGCCAGCAGCTTGGGCCGAGGGTCAGATACGCAGTATTTT.